The 5 T cell receptor beta chains below come from one sample, sequenced in a study of T cell repertoires in cytomegalovirus infection. TCRdb reprocessed the reads via MiXCR and lists one record per CDR3 protein. This table holds 250,000 to 300,000 distinct CDR3 sequences, over 15% found once. Sequencing input: CD8+ T cells from PBMCs. The source is a human donor in good health (CMV status not recorded). Some clones in this sample may be carry-over from other donors' samples.

The rearrangement uses TRBV15 and TRBJ2-6; either TRBD1 or TRBD2 may fit D (5 bases each). Germline assignment: CDR1 LNHNV and CDR2 YYDKDF (reference sequence). Trimming stripped 1 base from V and 0 bases from J, with 10 bases between. The CDR3 sequence is 17 residues long. CDR3 protein: CATSRVPGLSGANVLTF. The CDR3 coding sequence is TGTGCCACCAGCAGAGTCCCGGGGCTCTCTGGGGCCAACGTCCTGACTTTC.

This clonotype has a count of ten or more. The chain recombines TRBV4-3 with TRBJ2-1; possible D gene TRBD2, 5 bases. Germline values: CDR1 LGHNA, CDR2 YSLEER. This CDR3 is 15 amino acids long. With 2 bases removed from V and 3 bases from J, the gap between germline ends came to 11 bases. CDR3 DNA sequence: TGCGCCAGCAGCCAACTCCTAGCAATCTACAATGAGCAGTTCTTC. This gives the protein CASSQLLAIYNEQFF.

This clonotype has only a few counts. J is TRBJ2-7 and V is TRBV2; possibly TRBD2 for D (5 bases). Trimming removed 7 bases from V and 2 bases from J, with 9 bases in between. Germline V lookup: CDR1 SNHLY, CDR2 FYNNEI. The CDR3 consists of 12 residues. The CDR3 nucleotides read TGTGCCAGCATACGGGGTACCTACGAGCAGTACTTC. This encodes CASIRGTYEQYF.

In the case of this clonotype: Possible read error: a much larger clone is one base away. V usage is TRBV6-5 and J usage is TRBJ2-1, with 9 bases lining up with TRBD2. Germline V gene data show CDR1 as MNHEY and CDR2 as SVGAGI. J was trimmed by 5 bases and V by 8 bases; bases with no gene match: 10. This CDR3 is 15 amino acids long. In nucleotides, the CDR3 is TGTGCCAGCGCCATCGGGACTAGCTCGAACAATGAGCAGTTCTTC. It yields the protein CASAIGTSSNNEQFF.

This clonotype came up many times. The chain combines TRBV4-1 with TRBJ2-1; D gene uncertain. In germline, CDR1 is MGHRA, CDR2 YSYEKL. Trimming cost V 0 bases and J 8 bases, with 5 bases left between them. The CDR3 runs to 12 residues. Written as DNA, the CDR3 is TGCGCCAGCAGCCAAGATCACGATGAGCAGTTCTTC. Translating it yields CASSQDHDEQFF.